The rows below give T cell receptor beta chains drawn from one sample of a study of radiation and T cells in renal cell carcinoma. Some clones are missing from TCRdb's copy, which holds only in-frame ones; the method was immunoSEQ multiplex PCR. This sample has 150,000 or so clones, with 88% found just once. The sequencing here drew on blood, taken from a patient whose treatment included radiotherapy and nephrectomy. Receptors were obtained from a woman aged 65 to 85 with renal cell carcinoma. Both conserved end residues are part of each CDR3. The D gene is left open where the match is weak. Not every row has a clone size; where given, it reads once, few, many or a size class.

D gene | clone size | J gene | V gene | CDR3 length | CDR3 DNA | CDR3 protein
NA | NA | TRBJ2-7 | TRBV7-2 | 13 | TGTGCCAGCAGCTTAACAGGCCAATACGAGCAGTACTTC | CASSLTGQYEQYF
TRBD1 | NA | TRBJ1-6 | TRBV6-4 | 15 | TGTGCCAGCAGGGAACAGGGGGCCAATAATTCACCCCTCCACTTT | CASREQGANNSPLHF
NA | NA | TRBJ1-2 | TRBV5-4 | 14 | TGTGCCAGCAGCCGAGTCCTGGAGCACTATGGCTACACCTTC | CASSRVLEHYGYTF
TRBD2 | NA | TRBJ2-1 | TRBV5-1 | 17 | TGCGCCAGCAGCTTGGCCAAGACTAGCGGGGGGATCAATGAGCAGTTCTTC | CASSLAKTSGGINEQFF
TRBD1 | NA | TRBJ1-2 | TRBV2 | 13 | TGTGCCAGCAGTGAAGCGCGGGGACAGGCACACACCTTC | CASSEARGQAHTF
NA | NA | TRBJ1-1 | TRBV5-1 | 11 | TGCGCCAGCAGCTTGACAGGGTGGGCTTTCTTT | CASSLTGWAFF
NA | NA | TRBJ1-1 | TRBV15 | 11 | TGTGCCACGGGCACAGATTTTGAAGCTTTCTTT | CATGTDFEAFF
NA | few | TRBJ1-1 | TRBV14 | 14 | TGTGCCAGCAGCCCGTGGACGGGGAACACTGAAGCTTTCTTT | CASSPWTGNTEAFF
NA | NA | TRBJ1-5 | TRBV6-5 | 13 | TGTGCCAGCAGTCGCTACAGGAATCAGCCCCAGCATTTT | CASSRYRNQPQHF
NA | NA | TRBJ2-7 | TRBV30 | 15 | TGTGCCTGGAGTGTTGACCCAACCGCGACGTACGAGCAGTACTTC | CAWSVDPTATYEQYF
NA | NA | TRBJ2-7 | TRBV19 | 13 | TGTGCCAGTAGTATAGTCCCAGGGGACGAGCAGTACTTC | CASSIVPGDEQYF
NA | NA | TRBJ1-2 | TRBV15 | 16 | TGTGCCACCAGCAGAGATGTAACGGGCGTGGGAGGAGGCTACACCTTC | CATSRDVTGVGGGYTF
TRBD1 | once | TRBJ2-7 | TRBV7-9 | 15 | TGTGCCAGCAGCCCCGTCCGGGACAGGGGGCTCGAGCAGTACTTC | CASSPVRDRGLEQYF
NA | NA | TRBJ1-5 | TRBV6-6 | 15 | TGTGCCAGCAGTTCCCCTTTCAGGAGCAATCAGCCCCAGCATTTT | CASSSPFRSNQPQHF
TRBD2 | NA | TRBJ2-5 | TRBV5-6 | 13 | TGTGCCAGCAGGTTCGGGACTAGCGAGACCCAGTACTTC | CASRFGTSETQYF
NA | NA | TRBJ1-1 | TRBV5-1 | 16 | TGCGCCAGCAGCTTGGGGGCCCACGGCGGGAACACTGAAGCTTTCTTT | CASSLGAHGGNTEAFF
TRBD1 | NA | TRBJ2-7 | TRBV27 | 13 | TGTGCCTGCGTCGCTGACAGGGGCTACGAGCAGTACTTC | CACVADRGYEQYF
TRBD1 | NA | TRBJ2-2 | TRBV2 | 14 | TGTGCCAGCAGTTTACAGGGGATCACCGGGGAGCTGTTTTTT | CASSLQGITGELFF
NA | once | TRBJ2-1 | TRBV11-2 | 17 | TGTGCCAGCAGCCCCAAACGGCAGCCCTTTGTGGTCAATGAGCAGTTCTTC | CASSPKRQPFVVNEQFF
TRBD2 | NA | TRBJ2-7 | TRBV6-1 | 18 | TGTGCCAGCAGTGTGGGTCTAGCGGGGGGCGGATTAACCTACGAGCAGTACTTC | CASSVGLAGGGLTYEQYF
NA | once | TRBJ2-5 | TRBV7-8 | 12 | TGTGCCAGCAGCTTGGATTCAGAGACCCAGTACTTC | CASSLDSETQYF
TRBD2 | NA | TRBJ2-5 | TRBV7-9 | 15 | TGTGCCAGCAGCTTGTTTCTAGCGGGGATGAAGACCCAGTACTTC | CASSLFLAGMKTQYF